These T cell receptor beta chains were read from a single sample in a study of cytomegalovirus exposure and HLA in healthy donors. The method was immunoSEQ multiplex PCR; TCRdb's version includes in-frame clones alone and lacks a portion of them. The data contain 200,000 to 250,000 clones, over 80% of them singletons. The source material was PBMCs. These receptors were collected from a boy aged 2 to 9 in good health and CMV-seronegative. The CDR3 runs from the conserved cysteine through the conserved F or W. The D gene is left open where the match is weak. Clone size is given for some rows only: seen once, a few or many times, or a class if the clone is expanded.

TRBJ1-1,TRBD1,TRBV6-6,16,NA,CASSSYIEKGATEAFF,TGTGCCAGCAGTTCCTATATCGAAAAGGGGGCAACTGAAGCTTTCTTT
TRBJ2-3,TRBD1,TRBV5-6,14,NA,CASSWGTDEDTQYF,TGTGCCAGCAGCTGGGGGACAGACGAAGATACGCAGTATTTT
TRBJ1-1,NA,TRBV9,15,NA,CASSVELGRATEAFF,TGTGCCAGCAGCGTAGAACTGGGCAGGGCGACTGAAGCTTTCTTT
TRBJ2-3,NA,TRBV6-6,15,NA,CASSYTTYSTDTQYF,TGTGCCAGCAGTTACACTACTTATAGCACAGATACGCAGTATTTT
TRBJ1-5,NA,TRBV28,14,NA,CASSFIREEQPQHF,TGTGCCAGCAGTTTCATCAGGGAGGAACAGCCCCAGCATTTT
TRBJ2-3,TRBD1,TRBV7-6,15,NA,CASSLGGGGTDTQYF,TGTGCCAGCAGCTTAGGAGGGGGCGGCACAGATACGCAGTATTTT
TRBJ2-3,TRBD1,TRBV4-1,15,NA,CASRDRGGGEGTQYF,TGCGCCAGCAGGGACAGGGGCGGAGGTGAAGGTACGCAGTATTTT
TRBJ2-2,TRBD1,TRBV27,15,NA,CASRGRQGWTGELFF,TGTGCCAGCAGGGGCCGACAGGGCTGGACCGGGGAGCTGTTTTTT
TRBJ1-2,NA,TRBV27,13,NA,CASSTREGYGYTF,TGTGCCAGCAGTACCCGGGAGGGCTATGGCTACACCTTC
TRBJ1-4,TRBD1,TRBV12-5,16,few,CASGLPITGGREKLFF,TGTGCTAGTGGTTTGCCGATTACAGGGGGCAGGGAAAAACTGTTTTTT
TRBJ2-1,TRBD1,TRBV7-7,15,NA,CASSSGTGEYNEQFF,TGTGCTAGCAGCTCCGGGACAGGGGAATACAATGAGCAGTTCTTC
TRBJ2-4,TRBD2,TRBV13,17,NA,CASSLAPGLAVENIQYF,TGTGCCAGCAGCTTAGCCCCGGGACTAGCGGTGGAAAACATTCAGTACTTC